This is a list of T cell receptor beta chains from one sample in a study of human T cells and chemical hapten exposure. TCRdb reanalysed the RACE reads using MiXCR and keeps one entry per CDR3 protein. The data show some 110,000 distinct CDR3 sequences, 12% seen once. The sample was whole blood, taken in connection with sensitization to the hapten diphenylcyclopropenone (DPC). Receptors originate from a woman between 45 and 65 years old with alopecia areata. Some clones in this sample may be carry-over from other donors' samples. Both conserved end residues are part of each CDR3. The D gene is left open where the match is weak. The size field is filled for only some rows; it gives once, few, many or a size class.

CDR3 protein: CASSAHRGSNQPQHF
CDR3 DNA: TGTGCCAGCAGTGCCCACAGGGGGAGCAATCAGCCCCAGCATTTT
V gene: TRBV2
clone size: -
D gene: TRBD1
J gene: TRBJ1-5

CDR3 protein: CASSSDISGSPLHF
CDR3 DNA: TGTGCCAGCAGTTCGGACATTTCGGGTTCGCCCCTCCACTTT
V gene: TRBV12-3/TRBV12-4
clone size: few
D gene: -
J gene: TRBJ1-6

CDR3 protein: CASIYRDSNQPQHF
CDR3 DNA: TGTGCCAGCATTTACAGAGATAGCAATCAGCCCCAGCATTTT
V gene: TRBV28
clone size: few
D gene: -
J gene: TRBJ1-5

CDR3 protein: CAGSRGGSTDTQYF
CDR3 DNA: TGTGCCGGCAGCCGAGGGGGATCCACAGATACGCAGTATTTT
V gene: TRBV6-6
clone size: -
D gene: -
J gene: TRBJ2-3

CDR3 protein: CSVADRGPYEQYF
CDR3 DNA: TGCAGCGTTGCGGACAGGGGGCCCTACGAGCAGTACTTC
V gene: TRBV29-1
clone size: -
D gene: TRBD1
J gene: TRBJ2-7

CDR3 protein: CASSQATGQGAYEQYF
CDR3 DNA: TGTGCCAGCAGCCAAGCGACCGGACAGGGGGCCTACGAGCAGTACTTC
V gene: TRBV4-2
clone size: -
D gene: TRBD1
J gene: TRBJ2-7

CDR3 protein: CSARGTGRTDTQYF
CDR3 DNA: TGCAGTGCACGAGGGACAGGGCGAACAGATACGCAGTATTTT
V gene: TRBV20-1
clone size: -
D gene: TRBD1
J gene: TRBJ2-3

CDR3 protein: CASSFSGNTEAFF
CDR3 DNA: TGTGCCAGCAGCTTCTCAGGGAACACTGAAGCTTTCTTT
V gene: TRBV7-9
clone size: many
D gene: -
J gene: TRBJ1-1

CDR3 protein: CATSRDQTLEQYF
CDR3 DNA: TGTGCCACCAGCAGAGACCAGACCCTCGAGCAGTACTTC
V gene: TRBV15
clone size: few
D gene: -
J gene: TRBJ2-7

CDR3 protein: CASSLGLAVYEQYF
CDR3 DNA: TGTGCCAGCAGTTTGGGCCTAGCGGTGTACGAGCAGTACTTC
V gene: TRBV12-3/TRBV12-4
clone size: few
D gene: TRBD2
J gene: TRBJ2-7

CDR3 protein: CASSYSGLVNTDTQYF
CDR3 DNA: TGTGCCAGCAGTTACTCTGGACTTGTGAACACAGATACGCAGTATTTT
V gene: TRBV6-5
clone size: few
D gene: -
J gene: TRBJ2-3